This T cell receptor (beta chain) is drawn from a study of PD-1 blockade in classical Hodgkin lymphoma. Study-level points and caveats: Nivolumab initiation under 1 year post-ASCT meant exclusion. Complete responders' baseline diversity resembled that of newly diagnosed patients.

Measured with immunoSEQ multiplex PCR; TCRdb has only the in-frame clones, and not every one. The top ten clones hold under 3.5% of a sample with 35,000 to 45,000 clones, around three quarters of them seen once. Of note for this clone: No antigen is known for it.

Trimming cost V 0 bases and J 3 bases; bases outside gene matches: 9. This CDR3 region has 17 residues. Germline V gene sequence: CDR1 SGHTA, CDR2 FQGNSA. Every patient had relapsed following autologous stem cell transplantation, and cohorts differed in brentuximab vedotin exposure. Complete response, partial response or progressive disease made up the best responses. The chain uses TRBV7-2 and TRBJ2-3, with 7 bases that match TRBD2. The sequencing used peripheral blood mononuclear cells (PBMCs), collected before the second cycle of nivolumab. The clonotype comes from a human donor with classical Hodgkin lymphoma. CDR3 loop: CASSLAGGRAETDTQYF. CDR3 bases: TGTGCCAGCAGCTTAGCGGGGGGGAGGGCCGAAACAGATACGCAGTATTTT.